This TCR beta chain is from a study of T cells in Graves' hyperthyroidism and ophthalmopathy. Template material for amplifying TCR beta CDR3 regions consisted of RNA transcripts. With the HTBI primer set, the TCR CDR3 went through a first round of RT-PCR. TCRdb called the multiplex PCR reads again in MiXCR, with one record for every CDR3 protein. This sample has hundreds of thousands of distinct CDR3 sequences, with 15% found just once. The germline gives CDR1 MDHEN, CDR2 SYDVKM. The CDR3 has 15 residues. Trimming cost V 1 base and J 0 bases, with 7 bases left between them. Overall study findings and caveats: Most clonotypes expanded in thyroid above 0.001 were likewise present in blood.

Notes on this clonotype: Its antigen is not identified.

The chain links TRBV28 to TRBJ2-1; a weak D match, TRBD1 (5 bases). Sequencing input: blood. The TCR sequence derives from a woman aged 60 to 75 with Graves' ophthalmopathy. CDR3 protein: CASSLSGLSYNEQFF. CDR3 in DNA: TGTGCCAGCAGTTTATCAGGGCTCTCCTACAATGAGCAGTTCTTC.